This T cell receptor (beta chain) appears in the sequencing data of a study of blood T cell repertoires in COVID-19 (dated by TCRdb to the early 2020s). Broadly, across the study: Samples covering the acute and convalescent phases of COVID-19 were provided by collaborators in the United States, Italy and Spain. The material from the prospective study consisted of cDNA or gDNA derived from T cells, B-cell-depleted T cells, or PBMCs. Subjects who had been exposed to COVID-19, were actively infected with it, or had recovered from it provided the deeply sampled blood TCRbeta repertoires that made up the dataset. The repertoires were released in a freely available public database meant as a resource for research on the immune response to SARS-CoV-2. Samples came from the ongoing ImmuneRACE study (first 160 participants) plus 1,254 subjects from 6 global collaborators. The sample metadata nearly always contained a de-identified subject ID, COVID-19 status, age in years and sex. Where available, HLA class I and class II types were obtained from metadata supplied by the sample provider rather than from assay-based typing.

TCRbeta CDR3 regions were amplified from genomic DNA by means of the immunoSEQ Assay, a bias-controlled multiplex PCR. Per the authors' processing: The number of nucleated cells in each sample was estimated from the amplification of reference gene primers within the assay. To quantify the absolute abundance of each unique TCRbeta CDR3 rearrangement, sequence reads were collapsed and filtered. Productive Simpson clonality was computed per sample as the square root of Simpson's diversity index over productive rearrangements. Imported from immuneACCESS, the table was reduced by TCRdb to in-frame sequences with V and J called. These copies leave out some clones; in studies compared against another copy, an unresolved V gene accounts for under half, and the cause of the remainder is not known. V and J calls plus clone size are reproduced from that table; the DNA served to infer D and trimming. Present in this sample are around 100,000 clones, 65% to 90% of which were seen just once. The ten top clones hold less than 3% of the sample.

Cut back by 11 bases and 2 bases, the V and J ends lie 15 bases apart. The CDR3 sequence holds 14 residues, the cysteine and phenylalanine included. CDR3 DNA is the only sequence kept; it has 42 bases, read in frame from the first base. The germline V gene encodes CDR1 ENHRY and CDR2 SYGVKD. Findings and caveats that apply to the study as a whole: The amount of clinical and demographic metadata varied by source and participant and was provided uncurated.

Participants in the prospective study were aged about 18 to 89 years, lived in about two dozen United States geographic areas, and enrolled through a virtual design. Cohort assignment in the prospective study relied on participant-reported clinical history from a screening survey and a study questionnaire. Recovered participants in ImmuneRACE Cohort 3 were defined as having two consecutive negative NP/OP PCR tests, clearance from a healthcare professional, or resolution of symptoms. In the prospective study, whole blood, serum and a nasopharyngeal or oropharyngeal swab were collected from each participant by mobile phlebotomists. Additional blood draws and questionnaires over a 2-month period could optionally be provided by prospective study participants. Before DNA extraction, blood samples from the prospective study were shipped at room temperature or frozen. As for this clone: Its antigen remains undetermined. Per-base quality was not reported, and no clone a single base away is much larger than it.

The TCR originated in a woman in her fifties or sixties who had recovered from COVID-19. Recombination joined TRBV10-3 with TRBJ1-4; D gene: possibly TRBD1, on 5 matching bases. Sequencing used PBMCs or T cells enriched from blood (not recorded which). The CDR3 sequence is CAEGYGGTNEKLFF. The DNA reads TGTGCCGAGGGATACGGGGGGACTAATGAAAAACTGTTTTTT.